This passage covers 28 T cell receptor beta chains from one sample sequenced in a study of long-term antiretroviral therapy in people with HIV. The libraries were made with immunoSEQ v3.0 at survey level. Assay: immunoSEQ multiplex PCR; the TCRdb copy retains only in-frame clones and omits some. The repertoire consists of about 12,000 clones, with about three quarters occurring once and the leading ten covering roughly 13%. This material consisted of unsorted PBMCs, taken 3 to 3.2 years before starting antiretroviral therapy. These TCRs come from a middle-aged man with HIV.

The chain employs TRBV28 and TRBJ1-2, with TRBD1 matching 10 bases. The germline gives CDR1 MDHEN, CDR2 SYDVKM. Germline trimming cut 1 base from V and 3 bases from J; bases unmatched to any gene: 8. The CDR3 has 17 amino acids. The CDR3: CASSLSTGGYTDYGYTF. CDR3 nucleotide sequence: TGTGCCAGCAGTTTATCGACAGGGGGCTATACTGACTATGGCTACACCTTC.

J is TRBJ1-2 and V is TRBV7-2; no clear D gene. The germline V gene encodes CDR1 SGHTA and CDR2 FQGNSA. V lost 1 base and J 3 bases, leaving 9 bases between the germline ends. This CDR3 has 14 amino acids. DNA for the CDR3: TGTGCCAGCAGCTTAGACGGAGCGGACTATGGCTACACCTTC. It specifies CASSLDGADYGYTF.

The rearrangement links TRBV5-5 to TRBJ1-1, with unresolved D. CDR1 and CDR2 (germline): SGHKS, YYEKEE (reference sequence). The CDR3 consists of 17 residues. V lost 0 bases and J 0 bases, leaving 15 bases between the germline ends. The CDR3 DNA reads TGTGCCAGCAGCTTGGTATGGGGTAGGGCGGTGAACACTGAAGCTTTCTTT. Amino acids: CASSLVWGRAVNTEAFF.

The chain links TRBV18 to TRBJ2-3; D might be TRBD2 (5 bases). The CDR3 runs to 16 residues. With 3 bases removed from V and 1 base from J, the gap between germline ends came to 14 bases. Germline V gene data show CDR1 as KGHSH and CDR2 as LQKENI. The CDR3 spells CASSPLESGGTDTQYF. The CDR3 nucleotides are TGTGCCAGCTCACCCCTGGAGAGCGGCGGCACAGATACGCAGTATTTT.

The J gene is TRBJ2-5, the V gene TRBV7-2, with D unresolved. Trimming pared 3 bases from V and 2 bases from J, leaving 10 bases between. The CDR3 covers 14 residues. Germline assignment: CDR1 SGHTA and CDR2 FQGNSA. The CDR3 sequence is CASSFPDGQETQYF. In DNA, the CDR3 is TGTGCCAGCAGCTTCCCTGACGGGCAAGAGACCCAGTACTTC. Full variable domain (remainder filled in from reference TRBV7-2 and TRBJ2-5): GAGVSQSPSNKVTEKGKDVELRCDPISGHTALYWYRQSLGQGLEFLIYFQGNSAPDKSGLPSDRFSAERTGGSVSTLTIQRTQQEDSAVYLCASSFPDGQETQYFGPGTRLLVL.

V usage is TRBV5-1 and J usage is TRBJ2-5; 11 bases agree with TRBD1. J gave up 5 bases and V 4 bases, and 4 bases lay outside the gene matches. This CDR3 contains 14 residues. In germline, CDR1 is SGHRS, CDR2 YFSETQ. CDR3 sequence: CASSTGQGGETQYF. The CDR3 DNA reads as TGCGCCAGCAGCACGGGACAGGGGGGGGAGACCCAGTACTTC.

The chain recombines TRBV6-7 with TRBJ2-1, with 11 bases fitting TRBD2. TRBV6-7 is filed as an ORF, its function uncertain. V lost 2 bases, J lost 4 bases, and 13 bases stayed unmatched. The CDR3 sequence is 19 residues long. The CDR3 DNA is TGTGCCAGCAGTTACGTCCCTAGCGGGAGGTATTTCGAATACAATGAGCAGTTCTTC. It yields the protein CASSYVPSGRYFEYNEQFF.

This chain connects TRBV5-6 to TRBJ2-7; 7 bases are a match to TRBD1. The CDR3 extends over 14 amino acids. CDR1 is SGHDT, CDR2 YYEEEE, per germline. V dropped 4 bases and J dropped 6; count of bases not matched to a gene: 10. This CDR3 is CASSPNRGILEQYF. The CDR3 region has the DNA TGTGCCAGCAGCCCCAACAGGGGAATACTCGAGCAGTACTTC.

The rearrangement uses TRBV28 and TRBJ2-5; a weak D match, TRBD1 (5 bases). Germline loops: CDR1 MDHEN, CDR2 SYDVKM. The CDR3 covers 15 residues. Between the trimmed V and J ends, which lost 5 bases and 1 base, there was a span of 14 bases. The CDR3 DNA follows: TGTGCCAGCAGTCAGTTGACAGAGCCCCAAGAGACCCAGTACTTC. Residues: CASSQLTEPQETQYF.

As DNA, the CDR3 is TGTGCCAGCAGTGAAGCAGCGGGAGACACCGGGGAGCTGTTTTTT. Translating gives CASSEAAGDTGELFF. The chain uses TRBV6-1 and TRBJ2-2, with 8 bases fitting TRBD2. Germline trimming cut 0 bases from V and 3 bases from J; bases unmatched to any gene: 0. The CDR3 spans 15 residues. CDR1 is MNHNS, CDR2 SASEGT, per germline.

Here the CDR3 DNA reads TGTGCCAGCAAGCGACTAGCGGGAATCTACGAGCAGTACTTC. It translates to CASKRLAGIYEQYF. The V and J genes are TRBV27 and TRBJ2-7, with 11 bases that match TRBD2. V lost 7 bases, J lost 3 bases, and 5 bases stayed unmatched. CDR3 size: 14 residues. CDR1 and CDR2 from the germline V gene are MNHEY and SMNVEV (reference sequence).

J is TRBJ2-1 and V is TRBV29-1; 9 bases fit TRBD1. V lost 7 bases and J lost 0; bases outside the gene matches: 7. The CDR3 totals 15 residues. CDR1 SQVTM and CDR2 ANQGSEA come from the germline V gene. This chain's CDR3 is CSAWTGESSYNEQFF. The CDR3 bases are TGCAGCGCATGGACAGGGGAGAGCTCCTACAATGAGCAGTTCTTC.

The chain joins TRBV7-8 to TRBJ1-1, with TRBD1 as a possible D gene (6 bases). Trimming took 2 bases from V and 2 from J, leaving 9 bases between them. There are 14 residues in the CDR3. CDR1 and CDR2 from the germline V gene are SGHVS and FQNEAQ. Here the CDR3 DNA reads TGTGCCAGCAGCTTACGGACAGTTAACACTGAAGCTTTCTTT. It yields the protein CASSLRTVNTEAFF.

The chain combines TRBV19 with TRBJ2-7; 7 nucleotides agree with TRBD1. The CDR3 length is 13 residues. V shed 4 bases, J shed 0 bases, and the junction held 0 bases outside the gene matches. Per germline, CDR1 LNHDA and CDR2 SQIVND (reference sequence). Written as DNA, the CDR3 is TGTGCCAGTAGTAACAGGGGCTCCTACGAGCAGTACTTC. This sequence encodes CASSNRGSYEQYF. The whole variable domain, filled in from reference TRBV19 and TRBJ2-7, reads DGGITQSPKYLFRKEGQNVTLSCEQNLNHDAMYWYRQDPGQGLRLIYYSQIVNDFQKGDIAEGYSVSREKKESFPLTVTSAQKNPTAFYLCASSNRGSYEQYFGPGTRLTVT.

This chain uses TRBV20-1 with TRBJ2-1; D not resolved. Trimming removed 1 base at V and 16 bases at J, with 11 bases between. Germline loops: CDR1 DFQATT, CDR2 SNEGSKA (reference sequence). The CDR3 consists of 10 residues. The CDR3 DNA is TGCAGTGCTAGAGCTGAACGGGCCTTCTTC. This sequence encodes CSARAERAFF.

This clone has only a few counts. V is TRBV6-4 and J is TRBJ1-2; 7 positions agree with TRBD1. After removal of 8 bases from V and 4 bases from J, the junction contained 1 base not matched to a gene. The CDR3 is 11 amino acids. CDR1 and CDR2 (germline): MRHNA, SNTAGT. DNA of the CDR3: TGTGCCAGCTCAGGGGGCTATGGCTACACCTTC. Its protein product is CASSGGYGYTF.

This chain connects TRBV5-6 to TRBJ1-1; D perhaps matches TRBD1 (5 bases). This CDR3 is built from 16 residues. With 1 base removed from V and 4 bases from J, the gap between germline ends came to 17 bases. Germline assignment: CDR1 SGHDT and CDR2 YYEEEE. The DNA of the CDR3 is TGTGCCAGCAGCTTGTTGGGCGTCGGGGGGAGCACTGAAGCTTTCTTT. It specifies CASSLLGVGGSTEAFF.

The CDR3 protein is CASRLTGADTQYF. The DNA of the CDR3 is TGCGCCAGCAGACTAACCGGGGCAGATACGCAGTATTTT. This chain uses TRBV5-1 with TRBJ2-3, with D possibly matching TRBD2 (5 bases). The ends were cut back, 5 bases at V and 4 bases at J, with 11 bases in the middle. CDR1 is SGHRS and CDR2 is YFSETQ in the germline V gene. The CDR3 consists of 13 residues.

The V call is TRBV7-9, the J call TRBJ2-4, with D maybe TRBD2 (5 bases). Germline lookup yields CDR1 SEHNR and CDR2 FQNEAQ (reference sequence). Trimming took off 5 bases at V and 7 bases at J, with 15 bases between the two ends. This CDR3 region has 14 residues. CDR3: CASSARTDTNIQYF. CDR3 nucleotide sequence: TGTGCCAGCAGCGCAAGGACTGATACGAACATTCAGTACTTC.

The chain carries TRBV28 and TRBJ2-1; 10 bases are shared with TRBD2. The CDR3 has 16 amino acids. Trimming at V came to 3 bases and at J to 4 bases, leaving 6 bases not matched to a gene. Per germline, CDR1 MDHEN and CDR2 SYDVKM. The CDR3 loop reads CASSFSGTSVYNEQFF. The CDR3 DNA follows: TGTGCCAGCAGTTTTAGCGGGACTAGCGTTTACAATGAGCAGTTCTTC.

J is TRBJ2-4 and V is TRBV5-4, with D perhaps matching TRBD2 (6 bases). The CDR3 is made up of 15 amino acids. Trimming left V 4 bases short and J 9 bases short, with 20 bases between. Germline CDR1 SGHNT, CDR2 YYREEE (reference sequence). The CDR3 DNA reads TGTGCCAGCAGCCGAGATCGGGACTCCTTCGGCATTCAGTACTTC. Protein sequence: CASSRDRDSFGIQYF.

The V call is TRBV19, the J call TRBJ2-2, with no clear D. The V gene lost 3 bases and the J gene lost 3 bases, with 5 bases spanning the gap. Germline V gene data show CDR1 as LNHDA and CDR2 as SQIVND (reference sequence). CDR3 length: 13 amino acids. CDR3 in amino acids: CASSIVYTGELFF. The CDR3 DNA follows: TGTGCCAGTAGTATTGTCTACACCGGGGAGCTGTTTTTT.

The rearrangement joins TRBV30 to TRBJ2-5; no firm D call. V was pared by 0 bases and J by 2 bases, with 7 bases between. Germline V lookup: CDR1 GTSNPN, CDR2 SVGIG (reference sequence). CDR3 length: 13 amino acids. CDR3 in DNA: TGTGCCTGGAGTGTAGTAATACAAGAGACCCAGTACTTC. It specifies CAWSVVIQETQYF.

In its sample, this clone is large. V usage is TRBV2 and J usage is TRBJ1-2, with a possible D match to TRBD1 (5 bases). Between the trimmed V and J ends, which lost 9 bases and 5 bases, there was a span of 10 bases. The CDR3 is 11 residues long. CDR1 and CDR2 from the germline V gene are SNHLY and FYNNEI. The CDR3 DNA reads as TGTGCCAGTGAGGGGTTTTATGGCTACACCTTC. The encoded protein is CASEGFYGYTF. The full variable domain, its missing parts supplied by reference TRBV2 and TRBJ1-2, is EPEVTQTPSHQVTQMGQEVILRCVPISNHLYFYWYRQILGQKVEFLVSFYNNEISEKSEIFDDQFSVERPDGSNFTLKIRSTKLEDSAMYFCASEGFYGYTFGSGTRLTVV.

The chain couples TRBV27 to TRBJ1-5; maybe TRBD1 (5 bases). The CDR3 sequence is 15 residues long. The germline V gene has CDR1 MNHEY and CDR2 SMNVEV (reference sequence). Trimming removed 4 bases at V and 4 bases at J, with 14 bases between. CDR3 DNA: TGTGCCAGCAGTTATAGAGGGGTCGATAATCAGCCCCAGCATTTT. Its protein product is CASSYRGVDNQPQHF.

V and J are TRBV14 and TRBJ1-1; 7 bases fit TRBD1. Germline CDR1 is SGHDN and CDR2 is FVKESK. Trimming took 0 bases from V and 4 from J; bases not matched to a gene: 5. The CDR3 extends over 15 amino acids. DNA of the CDR3: TGTGCCAGCAGCCAAGACGACAGGGACCTCACTGAAGCTTTCTTT. Translation gives CASSQDDRDLTEAFF.

This clone was observed a few times. The CDR3 DNA reads as TGCGCCAGCAGCCAAGGTCCAGGTGGGAGCTCCTACGAGCAGTACTTC. It encodes CASSQGPGGSSYEQYF. The gene calls are TRBV4-3 and TRBJ2-7; tentatively, D is TRBD2 (5 bases). The CDR3 sequence is 16 residues long. V lost 1 base and J 0 bases, leaving 13 bases between the germline ends. Germline CDR1 LGHNA, CDR2 YSLEER.

In this sample, this clone turned up a few times. The V gene is TRBV15, the J gene TRBJ2-2; a possible D gene is TRBD2 (5 bases). The CDR3 loop spans 15 amino acids. The V end was cut by 6 bases, the J end by 2 bases, with 13 bases between. In germline, CDR1 is LNHNV, CDR2 YYDKDF (reference sequence). The CDR3 loop is CATSVRAANTGELFF. CDR3 DNA: TGTGCCACCAGTGTGCGGGCCGCCAACACCGGGGAGCTGTTTTTT. Looking up the rest from reference TRBV15 and TRBJ2-2 gives the full variable domain: DAMVIQNPRYQVTQFGKPVTLSCSQTLNHNVMYWYQQKSSQAPKLLFHYYDKDFNNEADTPDNFQSRRPNTSFCFLDIRSPGLGDTAMYLCATSVRAANTGELFFGEGSRLTVL.